Below are 14 T cell receptor beta chains sequenced from a single sample in a study of control samples from healthy donors and cancer patients. Assay used: immunoSEQ multiplex PCR; TCRdb lists only in-frame clones, some missing. The repertoire includes about 140,000 clones, under 95% of them detected once, and approximately 14% sits in the top ten. Sequencing was carried out using blood. The receptors here all came from a man in his forties or fifties in good health.

On this clone itself: Relative to the germline gene, one junction end is altered; a read error may explain this. J is TRBJ1-5 and V is TRBV24-1; possible D gene TRBD1, 5 bases. CDR1 and CDR2 from the germline V gene are KGHDR and SFDVKD. The CDR3 has 13 amino acids. For the CDR3, the DNA is TGCTCCTTGAGACAGAATAGCAATCAGCCCCAGCATTTT. This gives the protein CSLRQNSNQPQHF.

V usage is TRBV5-6 and J usage is TRBJ1-5; D is unresolved. V was trimmed by 0 bases and J by 8 bases, leaving 15 bases between them. CDR3 length equals 15 residues. Germline V lookup: CDR1 SGHDT, CDR2 YYEEEE. CDR3 residues: CASSLAVGRTEPQHF. In DNA form, the CDR3 reads TGTGCCAGCAGCTTGGCGGTTGGCAGAACGGAGCCCCAGCATTTT.

This clone was observed a few times. The chain couples TRBV28 to TRBJ1-2; 9 positions agree with TRBD1. The CDR3 spans 16 residues. Germline values: CDR1 MDHEN, CDR2 SYDVKM. The V and J ends lost 10 bases and 2 bases, in that order; junction bases with no gene match: 14. The chain's CDR3 is CATSKPPGTGNYGYTF. The CDR3 DNA reads TGTGCCACCTCGAAACCTCCCGGGACAGGGAACTATGGCTACACCTTC.

The chain links TRBV7-9 to TRBJ1-2; TRBD1 might be the D (5 bases). V gave up 0 bases and J gave up 8 bases, with 13 bases separating them. Germline lookup yields CDR1 SEHNR and CDR2 FQNEAQ (reference sequence). The CDR3 loop spans 14 amino acids. CDR3 protein: CASSLAGTFGGYTF. As DNA, the CDR3 is TGTGCCAGCAGCTTAGCGGGGACCTTCGGGGGCTACACCTTC.

The rearrangement uses TRBV5-4 and TRBJ1-3; D is unclear. Per the germline V gene, CDR1 is SGHNT and CDR2 is YYREEE (reference sequence). With 0 bases removed from V and 0 bases from J, the gap between germline ends came to 7 bases. This CDR3 is built from 15 residues. In nucleotides, the CDR3 is TGTGCCAGCAGCTTGGGGGCACTCTCTGGAAACACCATATATTTT. Translating it yields CASSLGALSGNTIYF.

This clone came up many times. The V call is TRBV2, the J call TRBJ2-4; tentative D call: TRBD1 (6 bases). The CDR3 spans 16 residues. Between the trimmed V and J ends, which lost 0 bases and 6 bases, there was a span of 15 bases. Germline CDR1 and CDR2: SNHLY and FYNNEI. The CDR3, as DNA: TGTGCCAGCAGTGAAGCGCCGATAGGACAGAGAAACATTCAGTACTTC. Translating it yields CASSEAPIGQRNIQYF.

The chain couples TRBV12-5 to TRBJ1-1, with D unresolved. This CDR3 is 13 amino acids long. Germline V CDR1 and CDR2: LGHNT, FRNRAP. V was shortened by 6 bases and J by 3 bases, with 11 bases between the two germline ends. The CDR3 protein is CASGPQVDTEAFF. CDR3 coding DNA: TGTGCTAGTGGCCCCCAGGTAGACACTGAAGCTTTCTTT.

This clone was seen only once. The chain carries TRBV5-6 and TRBJ1-6; TRBD1 matches 7 bases. Germline V gene data show CDR1 as SGHDT and CDR2 as YYEEEE. The CDR3 is 16 residues long. The ends lost 4 bases at V and 5 bases at J; junction bases unmatched: 9. The CDR3 DNA follows: TGTGCCAGCAGCGCCTTTACAGGGGAGAATAATTCACCCCTCCACTTT. Its translation is CASSAFTGENNSPLHF.

The V gene is TRBV18, the J gene TRBJ2-1; possible D gene TRBD1, 5 bases. There are 14 residues in the CDR3. V was shortened by 3 bases and J by 7 bases, with 13 bases between the two germline ends. Germline CDR1 KGHSH, CDR2 LQKENI. The CDR3 sequence is CASSPVQGVNEQFF. The CDR3 nucleotides are TGTGCCAGCTCACCCGTTCAAGGGGTAAATGAGCAGTTCTTC.

On this clone itself: Other DNA sequences in the sample encode the same CDR3. V gene TRBV6-4 combines with J gene TRBJ2-1; 11 bases map to TRBD2. Germline V gene data show CDR1 as MRHNA and CDR2 as SNTAGT. The V gene end was trimmed by 0 bases and the J gene end by 6 bases; junction bases not matched to a gene: 1. The CDR3 spans 15 residues. The CDR3 nucleotides read TGTGCCAGCAGTGACTCTAGCGGGGGGGCCAATGAGCAGTTCTTC. Residues: CASSDSSGGANEQFF.

The gene calls are TRBV5-1 and TRBJ2-7; D is perhaps TRBD1 (6 bases). The CDR3 length is 15 residues. With 4 bases removed from V and 1 base from J, the gap between germline ends came to 15 bases. Germline V gives CDR1 SGHRS, CDR2 YFSETQ. CDR3 DNA: TGCGCCAGCAGCACCGCAGGGGATCTTTCCTACGAGCAGTACTTC. Its protein is CASSTAGDLSYEQYF.

The V gene is TRBV5-3, the J gene TRBJ2-7; D may be TRBD1 (6 bases). TRBV5-3 is given ORF status, its function remaining uncertain. V lost 4 bases, J lost 5 bases, and 16 bases lay in between. The CDR3 consists of 14 residues. The DNA for the CDR3 is TGTGCCAGAAGCGCCATCACAGGGTCCCACGAGCAGTACTTC. It translates to CARSAITGSHEQYF.

The J gene is TRBJ2-5, the V gene TRBV4-1, with 11 bases aligning to TRBD2. CDR1 and CDR2 from the germline V gene are MGHRA and YSYEKL. V lost 3 bases to trimming and J lost 5 bases; unmatched junction nucleotides: 5. This CDR3 comprises 15 residues. Here the CDR3 reads CASSQIAGGLETQYF. The CDR3 DNA reads as TGCGCCAGCAGCCAGATAGCGGGGGGGCTGGAGACCCAGTACTTC.

The rearrangement links TRBV2 to TRBJ2-5; perhaps TRBD1 as D (6 bases). Germline loops: CDR1 SNHLY, CDR2 FYNNEI. This CDR3 has 11 residues. V gave up 9 bases and J gave up 4 bases, with 9 bases separating them. The CDR3 DNA reads as TGTGCCAGTAAAGGGGGAGAGACCCAGTACTTC. It encodes CASKGGETQYF.